Listed here are 17 T cell receptor beta chains from one sample, sequenced in a study of T-cell reconstitution after alpha-beta-depleted transplantation in children. TCRbeta library preparation incorporated unique molecular identifiers. TCRdb redid the calling of the PCR reads with MiXCR, one entry per CDR3 protein. The table has 490,000 or so distinct CDR3 sequences, around 12% seen once. Sequencing used PBMCs from the stem cell graft donor, obtained from the stem cell graft. Every receptor here comes from a human donor who donated a stem cell graft to a child with combined immunodeficiency.

The table lists this clonotype with a few counts. The rearrangement joins TRBV15 to TRBJ1-3; D is undetermined. The CDR3 runs 16 residues. Trimming stripped 4 bases from V and 2 bases from J, with 15 bases between. Germline CDR1 LNHNV, CDR2 YYDKDF (reference sequence). The CDR3 DNA is TGTGCCACCAGCACCGAGATTATACAGACTGGAAACACCATATATTTT. Translation: CATSTEIIQTGNTIYF.

The chain employs TRBV13 and TRBJ2-3; D possibly corresponds to TRBD2 (6 bases). Germline lookup yields CDR1 PRHDT and CDR2 FYEKMQ (reference sequence). The CDR3 totals 15 residues. Trimming took off 3 bases at V and 6 bases at J, with 16 bases between the two ends. CDR3 protein: CASSFSEEGRDTQYF. The DNA for the CDR3 is TGTGCCAGCAGCTTTAGTGAGGAGGGCCGGGATACGCAGTATTTT.

This clonotype was recorded many times. The chain combines TRBV6-5 with TRBJ2-1; a weak D match, TRBD1 (5 bases). Deletions cut 2 bases from V and 6 bases from J, with 8 bases between. Germline-derived CDR1 and CDR2 are MNHEY and SVGAGI. The CDR3 is 13 amino acids. The CDR3 DNA reads TGTGCCAGCAGTTACGGGGCCTTCAATGAGCAGTTCTTC. Residues: CASSYGAFNEQFF.

The gene calls are TRBV20-1 and TRBJ2-1, with 7 nucleotides matching TRBD2. The CDR3 runs to 16 residues. V was pared by 0 bases and J by 6 bases, with 11 bases of the junction left unmatched. Per the germline V gene, CDR1 is DFQATT and CDR2 is SNEGSKA (reference sequence). This CDR3 is CSARDLASGEVNEQFF. The CDR3 nucleotides read TGCAGTGCTAGAGATCTGGCTAGCGGAGAGGTCAATGAGCAGTTCTTC.

This clonotype was detected many times. A read error may explain this, as a much larger clone is one base away. The chain couples TRBV25-1 to TRBJ2-5; D uncertain. The CDR3 has 11 residues. V was shortened by 3 bases and J by 4 bases, with 3 bases between the two germline ends. CDR1 and CDR2 (germline): MGHDK, SYGVNS. The CDR3 nucleotides are TGTGCCAGCAGTGATCGAGAGACCCAGTACTTC. It yields the protein CASSDRETQYF.

The chain recombines TRBV9 with TRBJ2-7; a weak D match, TRBD1 (6 bases). Germline lookup yields CDR1 SGDLS and CDR2 YYNGEE. The V end was cut by 4 bases, the J end by 2 bases, with 10 bases between. The CDR3 sequence is 13 residues long. The CDR3: CASSSGAPYEQYF. As DNA, the CDR3 is TGTGCCAGCAGCTCAGGGGCCCCCTACGAGCAGTACTTC.

CDR3 protein: CSVEGDHRGLQETQYF. DNA of the CDR3: TGCAGCGTTGAAGGGGACCACAGGGGGCTTCAGGAGACCCAGTACTTC. The chain links TRBV29-1 to TRBJ2-5; 9 bases are a match to TRBD1. The germline CDR1 and CDR2 sequences are SQVTM and ANQGSEA. J lost 5 bases, V lost 1 base, and 11 bases had no gene match. The CDR3 has 16 amino acids.

The table lists this clonotype with many counts. V gene TRBV5-1 combines with J gene TRBJ2-7, with 12 bases aligning to TRBD2. V was pared by 2 bases and J by 3 bases, with 6 bases of the junction left unmatched. This CDR3 is built from 16 residues. The germline gives CDR1 SGHRS, CDR2 YFSETQ. CDR3 DNA: TGCGCCAGCAGCTTCACCCGACTAGCGGGAGTCTACGAGCAGTACTTC. Amino acids: CASSFTRLAGVYEQYF.

The chain uses TRBV7-2 and TRBJ2-3, with D unclear. The CDR3 covers 14 residues. Germline V lookup: CDR1 SGHTA, CDR2 FQGNSA. V was cut by 4 bases and J by 2 bases, with 10 bases left in between. CDR3 coding DNA: TGTGCCAGCAGCTCAAATCCGTACACAGATACGCAGTATTTT. It translates to CASSSNPYTDTQYF.

This clonotype has more than one count but fewer than ten. The chain combines TRBV12-3 or TRBV12-4 with TRBJ2-1; D is unclear. The CDR3 consists of 11 residues. V was pared by 6 bases and J by 7 bases, with 7 bases between. CDR3 protein: CASSVLNEQFF. The CDR3, as DNA: TGTGCCAGCAGCGTGCTGAATGAGCAGTTCTTC.

The chain uses TRBV2 and TRBJ2-5; 10 positions agree with TRBD2. J was trimmed by 3 bases and V by 3 bases; bases with no gene match: 4. The CDR3 has 15 residues. In germline, CDR1 is SNHLY, CDR2 FYNNEI. CDR3 sequence reads: CASSDWTSGKETQYF. CDR3 in DNA: TGTGCCAGCAGTGATTGGACTAGCGGCAAAGAGACCCAGTACTTC.

The chain employs TRBV29-1 and TRBJ2-4, with unresolved D. The CDR3 runs to 13 residues. V was clipped by 0 bases and J by 4 bases, with 7 bases between them. Germline-derived CDR1 and CDR2 are SQVTM and ANQGSEA. The CDR3 reads CSVEDAAKNIQYF. The DNA of the CDR3 is TGCAGCGTTGAAGATGCGGCTAAAAACATTCAGTACTTC. Full variable domain (rest looked up from reference TRBV29-1 and TRBJ2-4): SAVISQKPSRDICQRGTSLTIQCQVDSQVTMMFWYRQQPGQSLTLIATANQGSEATYESGFVIDKFPISRPNLTFSTLTVSNMSPEDSSIYLCSVEDAAKNIQYFGAGTRLSVL.

This clonotype was counted a few times. The chain has TRBV15 and TRBJ1-5; D not certain. Looked up from germline, CDR1 is LNHNV and CDR2 is YYDKDF (reference sequence). The CDR3 spans 14 residues. V was trimmed by 2 bases and J by 0 bases, leaving 5 bases between them. The chain's CDR3 is CATSRLDSNQPQHF. CDR3 sequence (DNA): TGTGCCACCAGCAGATTGGATAGCAATCAGCCCCAGCATTTT.

This clonotype was observed many times. The chain has TRBV7-4 and TRBJ2-1; 8 bases match TRBD1. This CDR3 region has 14 residues. Trimming took 5 bases from V and 4 from J; bases not matched to a gene: 4. Germline V gives CDR1 SGHVT, CDR2 SQSDAQ. For the CDR3, the DNA is TGTGCCAGCAGCAGGAGGACAGGGTACAATGAGCAGTTCTTC. Translation gives CASSRRTGYNEQFF.

This chain joins TRBV19 and TRBJ2-7, with a possible D match to TRBD1 (6 bases). The CDR3 length is 13 residues. V lost 7 bases to trimming and J lost 6 bases, with 16 bases between them. The germline CDR1 and CDR2 sequences are LNHDA and SQIVND (reference sequence). For the CDR3, the DNA is TGTGCCAGTAAAGGGCCAGGGGCAGGCGAGCAGTACTTC. This gives the protein CASKGPGAGEQYF.

For the CDR3, the DNA is TGTGCCAGCAGCCCCGAGCTGAATGAGCAGTTCTTC. Protein sequence: CASSPELNEQFF. The rearrangement links TRBV5-5 to TRBJ2-1, with D unresolved. V was pared by 4 bases and J by 7 bases, with 9 bases between. This CDR3 is built from 12 residues. Germline V gene sequence: CDR1 SGHKS, CDR2 YYEKEE (reference sequence). Full variable domain (remainder filled in from reference TRBV5-5 and TRBJ2-1): DAGVTQSPTHLIKTRGQQVTLRCSPISGHKSVSWYQQVLGQGPQFIFQYYEKEERGRGNFPDRFSARQFPNYSSELNVNALLLGDSALYLCASSPELNEQFFGPGTRLTVL.

The chain recombines TRBV12-3 or TRBV12-4 with TRBJ2-5; the match to TRBD2 covers 7 bases. V was clipped by 1 base and J by 1 base; unmatched bases: 3. The CDR3 covers 15 residues. In nucleotides, the CDR3 is TGTGCCAGCAGTTTAGGGCGGGAGCCCCAAGAGACCCAGTACTTC. Translated, it gives CASSLGREPQETQYF.